The sequence of this TCR beta chain was determined in a study of blood T cell repertoires in COVID-19. The assay was immunoSEQ multiplex PCR, and TCRdb's table has in-frame clones only and misses some. The sample has fewer than 120,000 clones, approximately 67% seen once. Trimming took 4 bases from V and 5 from J, leaving 13 bases between them. Germline V gene lookup returns CDR1 SGHNT and CDR2 YYREEE (reference sequence). This CDR3 spans 13 amino acids. The rearrangement joins TRBV5-4 to TRBJ2-7, with a tentative D call TRBD1 (6 bases). Sequencing was carried out using peripheral blood. This receptor was identified in a woman aged 60 to 75 with acute or convalescent COVID-19. In DNA form, the CDR3 reads TGTGCCAGCAGCAGAACAGGGATTCACGAGCAGTACTTC. Protein: CASSRTGIHEQYF.